These 30 T cell receptor beta chains came from one sample sequenced in a study of T cells in Graves' hyperthyroidism and ophthalmopathy. RNA transcripts served as the template for amplifying TCR beta CDR3 regions. TCR CDR3 underwent first-round RT-PCR with the HTBI primer set. TCRdb itself ran the multiplex PCR reads through MiXCR, one entry per CDR3 protein. This sample has about 640,000 distinct CDR3 sequences, with less than 25% found just once. Sample: blood. Receptor source: a man under 40 with Graves' ophthalmopathy.

As to this clonotype: A much more abundant neighbour one base away suggests this may be a read error. The rearrangement joins TRBV2 to TRBJ2-3; no firm D call. Germline V CDR1 and CDR2: SNHLY, FYNNEI. The CDR3 sequence is 15 residues long. CDR3 protein: CASSPSAISTDMQYF. The CDR3 DNA is TGTGCCAGCAGCCCTTCGGCGATAAGCACAGATATGCAGTATTTT.

This clonotype appeared many times. V is TRBV5-1 and J is TRBJ2-1, with 16 bases identical to TRBD2. Germline values: CDR1 SGHRS, CDR2 YFSETQ. The CDR3 has 17 residues. After removal of 0 bases from V and 8 bases from J, the junction contained 5 bases not matched to a gene. The CDR3 loop is CASSLGMGLAGGDEQFF. The CDR3 nucleotides read TGCGCCAGCAGCTTGGGAATGGGACTAGCGGGGGGGGATGAGCAGTTCTTC.

The CDR3 coding sequence is TGTGCCAGCAGTGAATATTATTGGGGGCAACCGGATACGCAGTATTTT. This translates into CASSEYYWGQPDTQYF. The chain links TRBV25-1 to TRBJ2-3; a weak D match, TRBD1 (6 bases). Germline assignment: CDR1 MGHDK and CDR2 SYGVNS. V shed 0 bases and J shed 6 bases, with 16 bases lying between them. CDR3 length: 16 amino acids.

This clonotype was seen a few times. The chain carries TRBV29-1 and TRBJ1-2; no clear D. The germline CDR1 and CDR2 sequences are SQVTM and ANQGSEA. V lost 2 bases to trimming and J lost 3 bases, with 7 bases between them. The CDR3 has 12 amino acids. The CDR3: CSVETADYGYTF. DNA for the CDR3: TGCAGCGTTGAAACAGCGGACTATGGCTACACCTTC. Together with reference TRBV29-1 and TRBJ1-2, the CDR3 gives the full variable domain: SAVISQKPSRDICQRGTSLTIQCQVDSQVTMMFWYRQQPGQSLTLIATANQGSEATYESGFVIDKFPISRPNLTFSTLTVSNMSPEDSSIYLCSVETADYGYTFGSGTRLTVV.

A few counts support this clonotype. V and J are TRBV5-6 and TRBJ1-1, with TRBD1 matching over 7 bases. CDR1 is SGHDT, CDR2 YYEEEE, per germline. V was clipped by 4 bases and J by 1 base; unmatched bases: 10. This CDR3 is 16 amino acids long. For the CDR3, the DNA is TGTGCCAGCAGCCTACTTCAGGGGGACTGGAACACTGAAGCTTTCTTT. This encodes CASSLLQGDWNTEAFF.

The V call is TRBV6-5, the J call TRBJ1-5; possible D gene TRBD1, 5 bases. V was pared by 2 bases and J by 5 bases, with 10 bases between. Germline loops: CDR1 MNHEY, CDR2 SVGAGI. The length of the CDR3 is 14 residues. The CDR3 sequence is CASSYAQGDQPQHF. As DNA, the CDR3 is TGTGCCAGCAGTTACGCGCAGGGAGATCAGCCCCAGCATTTT.

This clonotype turned up a few times. This rearrangement joins TRBV7-8 to TRBJ2-7, with D possibly matching TRBD1 (5 bases). The germline CDR1 and CDR2 sequences are SGHVS and FQNEAQ. The CDR3 is 14 residues long. Trimming stripped 4 bases from V and 2 bases from J, with 12 bases between. The CDR3, as DNA: TGTGCCAGCAGCTCCACCGCAGGGACCTACGAGCAGTACTTC. Translating gives CASSSTAGTYEQYF.

This clonotype was picked up many times. V and J are TRBV28 and TRBJ2-7; D gene uncertain. The germline gives CDR1 MDHEN, CDR2 SYDVKM. V was shortened by 1 base and J by 4 bases, with 14 bases between the two germline ends. CDR3 length: 15 residues. The CDR3 sequence: CASSLSRHVLYEQYF. DNA of the CDR3: TGTGCCAGCAGTTTATCGCGGCATGTACTATACGAGCAGTACTTC.

The rearrangement joins TRBV7-8 to TRBJ2-7; perhaps TRBD1 as D (5 bases). This CDR3 has 16 amino acids. V dropped 4 bases and J dropped 1 base, with 17 bases sitting between them. Per germline, CDR1 SGHVS and CDR2 FQNEAQ. The CDR3 coding sequence is TGTGCCAGCAGCTCCCGGACCAGGACATCTTCCTACGAGCAGTACTTC. Translated, it gives CASSSRTRTSSYEQYF.

This clonotype came up many times. The chain links TRBV20-1 to TRBJ2-7; 7 bases match TRBD2. Trimming took 5 bases from V and 5 from J; bases not matched to a gene: 3. Germline values: CDR1 DFQATT, CDR2 SNEGSKA (reference sequence). The CDR3 runs 11 residues. CDR3 in amino acids: CSALLADEQYF. The CDR3 DNA follows: TGCAGTGCTCTTCTAGCGGACGAGCAGTACTTC.

This clonotype came up a few times. V usage is TRBV5-1 and J usage is TRBJ2-5; tentative D call: TRBD2 (5 bases). This CDR3 contains 17 residues. CDR1 and CDR2 from the germline V gene are SGHRS and YFSETQ. Trimming shortened V by 4 bases and J by 1 base, and 20 bases separated the two germline ends. CDR3 protein: CASSPLPLEEGQETQYF. The CDR3 nucleotides are TGCGCCAGCAGCCCACTCCCATTAGAAGAGGGCCAAGAGACCCAGTACTTC.

The V call is TRBV7-9, the J call TRBJ1-4; maybe TRBD1 (5 bases). The CDR3 runs 16 residues. In germline, CDR1 is SEHNR, CDR2 FQNEAQ (reference sequence). V dropped 4 bases and J dropped 7 bases, with 19 bases sitting between them. The CDR3 region is CASSSHWTPKSEKLFF. The CDR3 DNA reads TGTGCCAGCAGCTCCCATTGGACACCCAAGAGTGAAAAACTGTTTTTT.

The chain combines TRBV12-3 or TRBV12-4 with TRBJ2-2; 7 bases map to TRBD1. This CDR3 contains 14 residues. The V segment lost 5 bases and the J segment 5 bases; nucleotides outside the gene matches: 5. The CDR3 region is CASSTRGLTGELFF. The CDR3, as DNA: TGTGCCAGCAGTACCAGGGGGTTGACCGGGGAGCTGTTTTTT.

This clonotype was recorded at least ten times. The CDR3 loop is CSAKRGEDYGYTF. The CDR3 DNA is TGCAGTGCAAAGCGAGGGGAGGACTATGGCTACACCTTC. The rearrangement joins TRBV20-1 to TRBJ1-2, with a tentative D call TRBD1 (5 bases). V was trimmed by 6 bases and J by 3 bases, leaving 14 bases between them. CDR1 and CDR2 (germline): DFQATT, SNEGSKA (reference sequence). The CDR3 length is 13 residues.

This clonotype was recorded a few times. The V call is TRBV20-1, the J call TRBJ1-6; D unresolved. This CDR3 has 12 amino acids. Trimming left V 3 bases short and J 7 bases short, with 7 bases between. Germline CDR1 and CDR2: DFQATT and SNEGSKA (reference sequence). The CDR3 region is CSARSGNSPLHF. The DNA for the CDR3 is TGCAGTGCTAGGTCGGGGAATTCACCCCTCCACTTT.

The V call is TRBV6-1, the J call TRBJ1-1; tentative D call: TRBD1 (6 bases). Trimming took off 9 bases at V and 7 bases at J, with 18 bases between the two ends. From germline, CDR1 is MNHNS and CDR2 SASEGT. The CDR3 extends over 13 amino acids. The CDR3 protein is CASRQATSGEAFF. CDR3 DNA: TGTGCCAGTCGACAGGCTACAAGCGGTGAAGCTTTCTTT.

The chain joins TRBV19 to TRBJ2-7; the match to TRBD1 covers 8 bases. Looked up from germline, CDR1 is LNHDA and CDR2 is SQIVND (reference sequence). The CDR3 has 14 residues. Unmatched junction bases numbered 9, after V lost 5 bases and J lost 6 bases. The CDR3 loop is CASSDLRTGIEQYF. In DNA, the CDR3 is TGTGCCAGTAGTGACCTAAGGACAGGGATCGAGCAGTACTTC.

This chain uses TRBV11-2 with TRBJ2-2; 9 bases agree with TRBD1. The CDR3 totals 16 residues. Germline V gene data show CDR1 as SGHAT and CDR2 as FQNNGV. V was pared by 5 bases and J by 6 bases, with 10 bases of the junction left unmatched. In DNA form, the CDR3 reads TGTGCCAGCAGCCAGACCGGGACAGGGTTTTCCGGGGAGCTGTTTTTT. Translating gives CASSQTGTGFSGELFF.

The chain carries TRBV25-1 and TRBJ2-1; TRBD2 agrees at 7 bases. Germline loops: CDR1 MGHDK, CDR2 SYGVNS. The CDR3 contains 12 residues. The trim removed 4 bases at V and 8 bases at J, leaving 2 bases unmatched. Written as DNA, the CDR3 is TGTGCCAGCAGTGGGGGGGGACATGAGCAGTTCTTC. This encodes CASSGGGHEQFF.

CDR3 amino acids: CASSLEAYVEQYF. As DNA, the CDR3 is TGTGCCAGCAGCTTAGAAGCGTACGTCGAGCAGTACTTC. The chain uses TRBV11-2 and TRBJ2-7; D gene ambiguous. V lost 0 bases to trimming and J lost 6 bases, with 9 bases between them. CDR3 length: 13 amino acids. Germline-derived CDR1 and CDR2 are SGHAT and FQNNGV.

This clonotype was counted ten times or more. The chain links TRBV28 to TRBJ2-7; TRBD1 aligns across 7 bases. The CDR3 is 15 amino acids. V shed 2 bases, J shed 2 bases, and the junction held 6 bases outside the gene matches. Germline CDR1 is MDHEN and CDR2 is SYDVKM. DNA of the CDR3: TGTGCCAGCAGTTTAAGAGACAGGGAGACCTACGAGCAGTACTTC. Protein sequence: CASSLRDRETYEQYF. The variable domain in full, with the rest retrieved from reference TRBV28 and TRBJ2-7, is DVKVTQSSRYLVKRTGEKVFLECVQDMDHENMFWYRQDPGLGLRLIYFSYDVKMKEKGDIPEGYSVSREKKERFSLILESASTNQTSMYLCASSLRDRETYEQYFGPGTRLTVT.

This chain links TRBV6-9 with TRBJ2-1; 15 nucleotides agree with TRBD2. The end of the DNA fits TRBJ2-7 better, so the J call may be wrong. Germline V gene sequence: CDR1 MNHGY, CDR2 SVAAGI. The CDR3 totals 19 residues. CDR3 coding DNA: TGTGCCAGCAGCTACGGGACTAGCGGGAGGTACAGCTCCTACAATGAGCAGTACTTC. Its translation is CASSYGTSGRYSSYNEQYF.

The V call is TRBV11-1, the J call TRBJ2-3; TRBD2 matches 14 bases. CDR1 SGHAT and CDR2 FQDESV come from the germline V gene (reference sequence). V lost 5 bases and J lost 5; bases outside the gene matches: 15. The CDR3 sequence is 19 residues long. DNA of the CDR3: TGTGCCAGCAGCCGCGGACAGTGGGGACTAGCGGGAGCAGGAGATACGCAGTATTTT. Protein: CASSRGQWGLAGAGDTQYF.

In this sample, this clonotype turned up once. The chain recombines TRBV6-1 with TRBJ1-5; no reliable D call. Trimming pared 8 bases from V and 3 bases from J, leaving 8 bases between. CDR1 and CDR2 (germline): MNHNS, SASEGT. The length of the CDR3 is 12 residues. DNA of the CDR3: TGTGCCAGCGGGAGATACAATCAGCCCCAGCATTTT. It yields the protein CASGRYNQPQHF.

V usage is TRBV7-9 and J usage is TRBJ2-7; possibly TRBD1 for D (6 bases). This CDR3 region has 14 residues. The germline CDR1 and CDR2 sequences are SEHNR and FQNEAQ (reference sequence). Trimming left V 5 bases short and J 4 bases short, with 15 bases between. The CDR3 DNA reads as TGTGCCAGCAGCGTCAGCGAGAGGGGGTACGAGCAGTACTTC. Its translation: CASSVSERGYEQYF.

This clonotype has just a few counts. The junction and the germline gene differ at one end; a read error may be behind it. The rearrangement uses TRBV6-2 or TRBV6-3 and TRBJ2-5; D call uncertain. The CDR3 spans 9 residues. Germline CDR1 and CDR2: MNHEY and SVGEGT. The CDR3 nucleotides are TGTGCCAGCAGTTACACGCCGGACTTC. Its protein product is CASSYTPDF.

The chain combines TRBV5-1 with TRBJ2-1, with TRBD1 identical over 7 bases. The CDR3 is made up of 13 amino acids. V gave up 4 bases and J gave up 5 bases; unmatched junction bases: 3. The germline V gene encodes CDR1 SGHRS and CDR2 YFSETQ. CDR3 region: CASSGDSDNEQFF. CDR3 DNA sequence: TGCGCCAGCAGCGGGGACAGCGACAATGAGCAGTTCTTC.

This chain links TRBV5-1 with TRBJ2-1; 9 nucleotides agree with TRBD2. The CDR3 contains 23 residues. Germline CDR1 is SGHRS and CDR2 is YFSETQ. The J segment lost 0 bases and the V segment lost 0 bases, leaving 22 bases of the junction unmatched. CDR3 sequence reads: CASSLGAGSSPSRLADSYNEQFF. The CDR3 DNA is TGCGCCAGCAGCTTGGGAGCTGGCAGTTCTCCAAGTCGACTAGCGGACTCCTACAATGAGCAGTTCTTC. The whole variable domain, remainder taken from reference TRBV5-1 and TRBJ2-1, is KAGVTQTPRYLIKTRGQQVTLSCSPISGHRSVSWYQQTPGQGLQFLFEYFSETQRNKGNFPGRFSGRQFSNSRSEMNVSTLELGDSALYLCASSLGAGSSPSRLADSYNEQFFGPGTRLTVL.

This clonotype was seen a handful of times. The chain has TRBV14 and TRBJ2-3, with 12 bases lining up with TRBD2. The CDR3 runs 17 residues. J was trimmed by 4 bases and V by 1 base; bases with no gene match: 6. Looked up from germline, CDR1 is SGHDN and CDR2 is FVKESK. CDR3 in DNA: TGTGCCAGCAGCCAAGCTCGACTAGCGGGAGTTCCAGATACGCAGTATTTT. Translating it yields CASSQARLAGVPDTQYF.

This rearrangement joins TRBV30 to TRBJ2-2; D possibly corresponds to TRBD2 (5 bases). CDR1 is GTSNPN and CDR2 is SVGIG in the germline V gene (reference sequence). The CDR3 sequence is 15 residues long. Trimming stripped 5 bases from V and 3 bases from J, with 16 bases between. CDR3 sequence: CAWFRRKGDTGELFF. The CDR3 DNA reads as TGTGCCTGGTTCCGACGCAAGGGAGACACCGGGGAGCTGTTTTTT.